The 30 T cell receptor beta chains given below trace back to one sample, sequenced in a study of T-cell memory formation after mild COVID-19. TCRdb redid the calling of the 5' RACE reads with MiXCR, one entry per CDR3 protein. The sample contains about 560,000 distinct CDR3 sequences, more than 15% of which appear only once. Input material: PBMCs or a T cell subset sorted from them (not recorded which). The receptors originated from an adult woman who had mild COVID-19 (a few samples of this study predate the infection). Cell type and time point are not known.

This clonotype was found a few times. The CDR3 nucleotides are TGTGCCAGCAGTTACGACGGGCAGAACACTGAAGCTTTCTTT. It specifies CASSYDGQNTEAFF. The rearrangement uses TRBV6-5 and TRBJ1-1; the D is unclear. CDR3 length: 14 amino acids. Germline V gives CDR1 MNHEY, CDR2 SVGAGI. Trimming took off 2 bases at V and 1 base at J, with 8 bases between the two ends.

This clonotype was observed a few times. The chain carries TRBV19 and TRBJ2-1; D gene uncertain. V was cut by 5 bases and J by 6 bases, with 8 bases left in between. The CDR3 has 12 amino acids. Germline CDR1 LNHDA, CDR2 SQIVND (reference sequence). The CDR3: CASSPDINEQFF. DNA of the CDR3: TGTGCCAGTAGTCCAGACATCAATGAGCAGTTCTTC.

V usage is TRBV5-6 and J usage is TRBJ1-4; D possibly corresponds to TRBD1 (5 bases). This CDR3 comprises 16 residues. Trimming stripped 3 bases from V and 10 bases from J, with 22 bases between. Germline loops: CDR1 SGHDT, CDR2 YYEEEE. CDR3 in amino acids: CASSYAGGGGIGKLFF. The CDR3 DNA reads as TGTGCCAGCAGCTACGCCGGTGGGGGTGGTATTGGAAAACTGTTTTTT.

This clonotype was seen more than once but under ten times. The chain employs TRBV4-1 and TRBJ2-7; D perhaps matches TRBD2 (6 bases). This CDR3 is 15 amino acids long. Germline V gene lookup returns CDR1 MGHRA and CDR2 YSYEKL. Trimming shortened V by 5 bases and J by 2 bases, and 16 bases separated the two germline ends. The CDR3 here is CASSDPGTATYEQYF. The CDR3 DNA is TGCGCCAGCAGCGATCCCGGGACTGCGACCTACGAGCAGTACTTC.

The V gene is TRBV4-2, the J gene TRBJ2-7, with D tentatively TRBD1 or TRBD2 (5 bases each). Germline CDR1 LGHNA, CDR2 YNFKEQ. Trimming stripped 0 bases from V and 6 bases from J, with 12 bases between. This CDR3 has 14 amino acids. The CDR3 protein is CASSQEVGAGEQYF. The CDR3 DNA is TGTGCCAGCAGCCAAGAAGTAGGGGCGGGCGAGCAGTACTTC.

This clonotype was recorded a few times. J is TRBJ2-5 and V is TRBV6-2 or TRBV6-3; D is unclear. The CDR3 spans 15 residues. Germline values: CDR1 MNHEY, CDR2 SVGEGT. The germline V and J ends were trimmed by 5 bases and 0 bases, with 13 bases remaining between them. The CDR3 nucleotides read TGTGCCAGCAGTCGACGGCAGAGGTACCAAGAGACCCAGTACTTC. Its translation: CASSRRQRYQETQYF.

This clonotype was found once. The rearrangement joins TRBV5-5 to TRBJ2-5; D is possibly TRBD1 or TRBD2 (7 bases each). Looked up from germline, CDR1 is SGHKS and CDR2 is YYEKEE (reference sequence). The V end was cut by 5 bases, the J end by 3 bases, with 11 bases between. The CDR3 loop spans 13 amino acids. In DNA form, the CDR3 reads TGTGCCAGCAGGACAGGGAGGGAAGAGACCCAGTACTTC. It translates to CASRTGREETQYF.

The chain joins TRBV15 to TRBJ2-5; TRBD2 agrees at 7 bases. The CDR3 spans 15 residues. Looked up from germline, CDR1 is LNHNV and CDR2 is YYDKDF (reference sequence). V trimming: 1 base; J trimming: 5 bases; junction bases outside the gene matches: 7. CDR3 coding DNA: TGTGCCACCAGCAGAGGTCGGGAGGCTGGGGAGACCCAGTACTTC. Translation: CATSRGREAGETQYF. Combining the CDR3 with reference TRBV15 and TRBJ2-5 gives the whole variable domain DAMVIQNPRYQVTQFGKPVTLSCSQTLNHNVMYWYQQKSSQAPKLLFHYYDKDFNNEADTPDNFQSRRPNTSFCFLDIRSPGLGDTAMYLCATSRGREAGETQYFGPGTRLLVL.

This clonotype was observed a handful of times. The chain is built from TRBV11-2 and TRBJ1-2; possibly TRBD1 for D (5 bases). The CDR3 runs 16 residues. Trimming cost V 5 bases and J 4 bases, with 20 bases left between them. Looked up from germline, CDR1 is SGHAT and CDR2 is FQNNGV. As DNA, the CDR3 is TGTGCCAGCAGCCGTGGTTACTCTGGGGGGAGCTATGGCTACACCTTC. It codes for CASSRGYSGGSYGYTF.

The chain has TRBV24-1 and TRBJ2-7, with TRBD2 matching 14 bases. There are 17 residues in the CDR3. The ends lost 4 bases at V and 5 bases at J; junction bases unmatched: 9. Germline assignment: CDR1 KGHDR and CDR2 SFDVKD. The CDR3: CATSDPGTSGSRNEQYF. Written as DNA, the CDR3 is TGTGCCACCAGTGACCCGGGGACTAGCGGGAGTAGAAACGAGCAGTACTTC.

This clonotype was recorded once. The V and J genes are TRBV12-3 or TRBV12-4 and TRBJ1-2; D remains unclear. V was pared by 2 bases and J by 3 bases, with 4 bases between. This CDR3 region has 12 residues. Here the CDR3 reads CASSLTYYGYTF. The CDR3, as DNA: TGTGCCAGCAGTTTAACCTACTATGGCTACACCTTC.

This clonotype was seen repeatedly, ten times or more. The J gene is TRBJ2-1, the V gene TRBV5-1; tentatively, D is TRBD1 (6 bases). V was pared by 4 bases and J by 1 base, with 18 bases between. The CDR3 consists of 17 residues. Germline lookup yields CDR1 SGHRS and CDR2 YFSETQ. The chain's CDR3 is CASSRTTGSSSYNEQFF. In nucleotides, the CDR3 is TGCGCCAGCAGCCGTACAACAGGGTCGAGTTCCTACAATGAGCAGTTCTTC.

Regarding this clonotype: This could be a read error, since a much larger clone is one nucleotide away. The J gene is TRBJ2-3, the V gene TRBV19; D is unclear. CDR3 length: 16 amino acids. V shed 0 bases and J shed 1 base, with 11 bases lying between them. Germline V gene data show CDR1 as LNHDA and CDR2 as SQIVND (reference sequence). The CDR3 loop reads CASSIDTRGRTDTQYF. The CDR3 DNA reads TGTGCCAGTAGTATAGATACTCGCGGCCGCACAGATACGCAGTATTTT.

The genes are TRBV11-3 and TRBJ2-2; D is unclear. CDR3 length: 16 residues. Germline CDR1 SGHNT, CDR2 YENEEA. V lost 1 base and J 5 bases, leaving 14 bases between the germline ends. The CDR3 DNA reads as TGTGCCAGCAGCTTAGCCGCCACAGCCGGGACCGGGGAGCTGTTTTTT. As protein: CASSLAATAGTGELFF.

This clonotype was picked up many times. The genes are TRBV14 and TRBJ2-1; D unresolved. The V end lost 0 bases, the J end lost 9 bases, and 15 bases lay between the germline ends. Per the germline V gene, CDR1 is SGHDN and CDR2 is FVKESK. The CDR3 has 15 residues. CDR3 DNA: TGTGCCAGCAGCCAAGATCCGGGCACATTGGGTGAGCAGTTCTTC. The encoded protein is CASSQDPGTLGEQFF.

V is TRBV5-8 and J is TRBJ2-7; D possibly matches TRBD1 or TRBD2 (6 bases each). V lost 0 bases, J lost 8 bases, and 9 bases lay in between. The germline V gene encodes CDR1 SGHTS and CDR2 YDEGEE. This CDR3 contains 12 residues. CDR3 sequence (DNA): TGTGCCAGCAGCTTGGAGGGGGGAAAGCAGTACTTC. Protein product: CASSLEGGKQYF.

This clonotype was seen a handful of times. This rearrangement joins TRBV9 to TRBJ1-5; 12 nucleotides align to TRBD1. The CDR3 totals 15 residues. Trimming removed 3 bases from V and 5 bases from J; junction bases left unmatched: 3. In germline, CDR1 is SGDLS, CDR2 YYNGEE. Here the CDR3 reads CASSEGQGAYQPQHF. CDR3 coding DNA: TGTGCCAGCAGCGAGGGACAGGGGGCTTATCAGCCCCAGCATTTT.

This sequence joins TRBV5-1 and TRBJ2-7; TRBD2 might be the D (6 bases). The DNA end is more similar to TRBJ2-1, so the J call may be wrong. The CDR3 runs to 15 residues. In germline, CDR1 is SGHRS, CDR2 YFSETQ. CDR3 sequence: CASSPWGVPYNEQFF. CDR3 bases: TGCGCCAGCAGCCCGTGGGGGGTACCTTACAATGAGCAGTTCTTC.

This clonotype was seen many times. This chain connects TRBV12-3 or TRBV12-4 to TRBJ1-5, with D perhaps TRBD1 (5 bases). V was trimmed by 6 bases and J by 0 bases, leaving 9 bases between them. The CDR3 sequence is 14 residues long. The CDR3 loop is CASSLGHSNQPQHF. The CDR3 DNA sequence: TGTGCCAGCAGCCTCGGACATAGCAATCAGCCCCAGCATTTT.

The CDR3 reads CASRTGFNSYNEQFF. The CDR3 DNA follows: TGTGCCAGCAGGACCGGGTTTAACTCCTACAATGAGCAGTTCTTC. V and J are TRBV5-6 and TRBJ2-1; unclear D gene. CDR1 is SGHDT, CDR2 YYEEEE, per germline. Trimming removed 5 bases at V and 0 bases at J, with 12 bases between. The CDR3 runs to 15 residues.

This clonotype appeared a few times. The chain joins TRBV27 to TRBJ1-2; maybe TRBD1 (5 bases). Germline CDR1 MNHEY, CDR2 SMNVEV (reference sequence). V was clipped by 6 bases and J by 2 bases, with 22 bases between them. This CDR3 has 17 amino acids. CDR3 DNA: TGTGCCAGCAGACCATGGGACCCCATAGCGGTAAACTATGGCTACACCTTC. Its protein product is CASRPWDPIAVNYGYTF.

This chain connects TRBV12-3 or TRBV12-4 to TRBJ2-5; D gene ambiguous. This CDR3 contains 15 residues. Between the trimmed V and J ends, which lost 5 bases and 5 bases, there was a span of 18 bases. CDR3 sequence reads: CASSPDPSPGETQYF. For the CDR3, the DNA is TGTGCCAGCAGTCCCGACCCCTCACCTGGGGAGACCCAGTACTTC.

The chain has TRBV29-1 and TRBJ2-1, with D unclear. The V and J ends lost 4 bases and 8 bases respectively, with 9 bases between them. CDR1 is SQVTM, CDR2 ANQGSEA, per germline. The CDR3 length is 11 residues. For the CDR3, the DNA is TGCAGCGTTGCTAATAGCCATGAGCAGTTCTTC. Amino acids: CSVANSHEQFF.

The chain uses TRBV12-3 or TRBV12-4 and TRBJ1-5; D gene ambiguous. The CDR3 is 13 residues long. V was trimmed by 5 bases and J by 3 bases, leaving 8 bases between them. The CDR3 DNA follows: TGTGCCAGCAGTGATCAGAACAATCAGCCCCAGCATTTT. Its translation: CASSDQNNQPQHF.

This clonotype was seen a handful of times. The V and J genes are TRBV19 and TRBJ2-3; 9 nucleotides align to TRBD1. Germline V gives CDR1 LNHDA, CDR2 SQIVND (reference sequence). This CDR3 contains 14 residues. Trimming removed 10 bases from V and 1 base from J; junction bases left unmatched: 6. CDR3 region: CATQDRGRTDTQYF. In nucleotides, the CDR3 is TGTGCCACCCAGGACAGGGGACGCACAGATACGCAGTATTTT.

The V and J genes are TRBV6-4 and TRBJ2-2; D is possibly TRBD1 or TRBD2 (6 bases each). With 5 bases removed from V and 6 bases from J, the gap between germline ends came to 10 bases. CDR3 size: 13 residues. Germline loops: CDR1 MRHNA, CDR2 SNTAGT. The CDR3 DNA is TGTGCCAGCAGTAAGGGGGGCGCCGGGGAGCTGTTTTTT. This gives the protein CASSKGGAGELFF.

CDR3 bases: TGTGCCAGCAGCCAAGAAAGTATAGGGGGGGGCATTCAGTACTTC. Its translation is CASSQESIGGGIQYF. V and J are TRBV4-2 and TRBJ2-4; D possibly corresponds to TRBD2 (7 bases). The CDR3 length is 15 residues. Germline CDR1 reads LGHNA; CDR2 reads YNFKEQ. V was cut by 0 bases and J by 9 bases, with 15 bases left in between.

This clonotype was counted between two and nine times. V gene TRBV9 combines with J gene TRBJ2-5; D not certain. V lost 3 bases, J lost 5 bases, and 11 bases lay in between. The V gene's germline CDR1 is SGDLS and CDR2 YYNGEE. The CDR3 runs 13 residues. The CDR3 loop is CASSADILETQYF. The CDR3 coding sequence is TGTGCCAGCAGCGCCGACATTTTGGAGACCCAGTACTTC.

The chain links TRBV5-1 to TRBJ2-6, with 7 bases aligning to TRBD1. The CDR3 totals 15 residues. Germline V CDR1 and CDR2: SGHRS, YFSETQ. V dropped 4 bases and J dropped 2; count of bases not matched to a gene: 3. This CDR3 reads CASSQGGTGANVLTF. The CDR3 DNA reads TGCGCCAGCAGCCAAGGGGGCACTGGGGCCAACGTCCTGACTTTC. Supplemented by reference TRBV5-1 and TRBJ2-6, the full variable domain reads KAGVTQTPRYLIKTRGQQVTLSCSPISGHRSVSWYQQTPGQGLQFLFEYFSETQRNKGNFPGRFSGRQFSNSRSEMNVSTLELGDSALYLCASSQGGTGANVLTFGAGSRLTVL.

There are a few counts of this clonotype. The chain employs TRBV7-9 and TRBJ1-1; TRBD1 is a possible D gene (5 bases). V was cut by 5 bases and J by 5 bases, with 21 bases left in between. Germline V gives CDR1 SEHNR, CDR2 FQNEAQ (reference sequence). This CDR3 region has 16 residues. This CDR3 is CASSGGAGTGGTEAFF. The CDR3, as DNA: TGTGCCAGCAGCGGAGGTGCCGGGACGGGGGGTACTGAAGCTTTCTTT.